What follows are 23 T cell receptor beta chains derived from one specimen sequenced in a study of T cells in Graves' hyperthyroidism and ophthalmopathy. RNA transcripts were the template for amplifying TCR beta CDR3 regions. Carried out on the TCR CDR3, a first-round RT-PCR used the HTBI primer set. TCRdb fed the multiplex PCR reads into MiXCR, producing one record per CDR3 protein. This repertoire shows approximately 710,000 distinct CDR3 sequences, approximately 15% found once; its top ten account for about 16%. Sequences were obtained from blood. The receptors stem from a man aged 50 to 60 with Graves' hyperthyroidism.

The chain links TRBV5-1 to TRBJ2-1, with TRBD2 identical over 10 bases. The CDR3 runs to 15 residues. Germline V gives CDR1 SGHRS, CDR2 YFSETQ. The V gene end was trimmed by 5 bases and the J gene end by 5 bases; junction bases not matched to a gene: 7. CDR3 DNA sequence: TGCGCCAGCAGTAAACTAGCGGGATCTCACAATGAGCAGTTCTTC. Protein sequence: CASSKLAGSHNEQFF.

This clonotype was found many times. One end of the junction is discordant with germline, which a read error may explain. The rearrangement links TRBV11-2 to TRBJ2-1; 12 bases align to TRBD2. The CDR3 has 15 residues. The V gene's germline CDR1 is SGHAT and CDR2 FQNNGV. The CDR3 is CASSFWTSGNKEQFF. The CDR3 bases are TGTGCCAGCAGCTTCTGGACTAGCGGGAACAAGGAGCAGTTCTTC. Variable domain in full (rest from reference TRBV11-2 and TRBJ2-1): EAGVAQSPRYKIIEKRQSVAFWCNPISGHATLYWYQQILGQGPKLLIQFQNNGVVDDSQLPKDRFSAERLKGVDSTLKIQPAKLEDSAVYLCASSFWTSGNKEQFFGPGTRLTVL.

This clonotype was seen ten or more times. The chain is built from TRBV6-1 and TRBJ1-4; TRBD1 agrees at 8 bases. V shed 9 bases and J 0 bases; nucleotides not matched to a gene: 12. Germline lookup yields CDR1 MNHNS and CDR2 SASEGT. The CDR3 runs to 17 residues. The CDR3 sequence: CASLALGQAATNEKLFF. The CDR3 coding sequence is TGTGCCAGTTTGGCCCTGGGACAGGCCGCAACTAATGAAAAACTGTTTTTT.

This clonotype occurred many times. This chain joins TRBV13 and TRBJ2-7; 7 nucleotides align to TRBD2. V gave up 4 bases and J gave up 6 bases; unmatched junction bases: 0. This CDR3 has 11 amino acids. The germline V gene encodes CDR1 PRHDT and CDR2 FYEKMQ (reference sequence). The CDR3 here is CASSSSGEQYF. In DNA, the CDR3 is TGTGCCAGCAGCTCTAGCGGCGAGCAGTACTTC.

This clonotype has more than one count but fewer than ten. The chain links TRBV25-1 to TRBJ1-1; 7 nucleotides agree with TRBD1. Trimming removed 0 bases from V and 4 bases from J; junction bases left unmatched: 5. Germline V gives CDR1 MGHDK, CDR2 SYGVNS. CDR3 length: 15 amino acids. CDR3 DNA sequence: TGTGCCAGCAGTGAATATAACAGGGGTTTCACTGAAGCTTTCTTT. Translating it yields CASSEYNRGFTEAFF. Complete variable domain (other parts from reference TRBV25-1 and TRBJ1-1): EADIYQTPRYLVIGTGKKITLECSQTMGHDKMYWYQQDPGMELHLIHYSYGVNSTEKGDLSSESTVSRIRTEHFPLTLESARPSHTSQYLCASSEYNRGFTEAFFGQGTRLTVV.

Only a few counts were recorded for this clonotype. This sequence may be a read error, since a much larger clone differs from it by one base. The J gene is TRBJ2-1, the V gene TRBV11-2; D might be TRBD1 (6 bases). This CDR3 contains 13 residues. The germline V gene has CDR1 SGHAT and CDR2 FQNNGV. CDR3 amino acids: CVSSLDLGQPQFF. DNA of the CDR3: TGTGTCAGCAGCTTAGACCTCGGACAGCCCCAGTTCTTC.

A few counts support this clonotype. This chain joins TRBV7-9 and TRBJ2-7; D remains ambiguous. The CDR3 length is 13 residues. Germline V CDR1 and CDR2: SEHNR, FQNEAQ (reference sequence). V was pared by 6 bases and J by 1 base, with 10 bases between. DNA of the CDR3: TGTGCCAGCAGTCAATATGGTTCCTACGAGCAGTACTTC. It specifies CASSQYGSYEQYF. The full variable domain, rest sourced from reference TRBV7-9 and TRBJ2-7, is DTGVSQNPRHKITKRGQNVTFRCDPISEHNRLYWYRQTLGQGPEFLTYFQNEAQLEKSRLLSDRFSAERPKGSFSTLEIQRTEQGDSAMYLCASSQYGSYEQYFGPGTRLTVT.

This clonotype has ten or more counts. The J gene is TRBJ1-1, the V gene TRBV12-3 or TRBV12-4; D call uncertain. The V end lost 4 bases, the J end lost 4 bases, and 7 bases lay between the germline ends. CDR3 length: 12 amino acids. The CDR3 here is CASSYDGTEAFF. CDR3 nucleotides: TGTGCCAGCAGTTATGATGGCACTGAAGCTTTCTTT.

This clonotype was detected a few times. The chain combines TRBV5-1 with TRBJ1-2; D is ambiguous. The germline CDR1 and CDR2 sequences are SGHRS and YFSETQ. The CDR3 has 13 amino acids. V was shortened by 2 bases and J by 4 bases, with 9 bases between the two germline ends. Written as DNA, the CDR3 is TGCGCCAGCAGCTTCGACGGATCCTATGGCTACACCTTC. It yields the protein CASSFDGSYGYTF.

Worth noting for this clonotype: A read error may be the cause here, since a much bigger clone is one base away. J is TRBJ1-5 and V is TRBV12-3 or TRBV12-4; D uncertain. CDR3 length equals 13 residues. CDR3 amino acids: CASSLVIGQSQHF. The CDR3, as DNA: TGTGCCAGCAGTTTAGTTATCGGTCAGTCCCAGCATTTT.

This clonotype was seen ten or more times. The chain carries TRBV2 and TRBJ2-7; D unclear. Trimming pared 5 bases from V and 1 base from J, leaving 9 bases between. CDR1 and CDR2 from the germline V gene are SNHLY and FYNNEI. This CDR3 has 13 amino acids. The chain's CDR3 is CASSFQVSYEQYF. DNA of the CDR3: TGTGCCAGCAGTTTTCAGGTTTCCTACGAGCAGTACTTC.

This clonotype was picked up many times. This chain uses TRBV20-1 with TRBJ2-5; D possibly corresponds to TRBD1 (5 bases). Germline-derived CDR1 and CDR2 are DFQATT and SNEGSKA (reference sequence). The CDR3 is made up of 12 amino acids. CDR3 in amino acids: CSGQHYQETQYF. The CDR3 nucleotides are TGCAGCGGACAACACTACCAAGAGACCCAGTACTTC.

This clonotype showed up many times. The chain is built from TRBV28 and TRBJ2-1; 9 bases fit TRBD2. With V trimmed by 4 bases and J by 6 bases, 7 bases remained unmatched. The CDR3 has 15 amino acids. The V gene's germline CDR1 is MDHEN and CDR2 SYDVKM. CDR3 DNA: TGTGCCAGCAGTTCCCATAGCGGGAGCGTCAATGAGCAGTTCTTC. Its protein is CASSSHSGSVNEQFF.

This clonotype occurred a few times. The chain employs TRBV28 and TRBJ2-1; 8 bases align to TRBD1. From germline, CDR1 is MDHEN and CDR2 SYDVKM. The ends lost 3 bases at V and 7 bases at J; junction bases unmatched: 26. CDR3 length: 21 amino acids. CDR3 sequence reads: CASSFRFGIRMSQGALNEQFF. The CDR3 DNA sequence: TGTGCCAGCAGTTTCCGATTTGGTATCCGGATGTCGCAGGGGGCATTGAATGAGCAGTTCTTC.

Ten or more counts support this clonotype. The chain is built from TRBV11-2 and TRBJ2-1; 11 positions match TRBD2. This CDR3 has 16 residues. Germline-derived CDR1 and CDR2 are SGHAT and FQNNGV. Trimming took 0 bases from V and 5 from J; bases not matched to a gene: 3. The CDR3 here is CASSLDRLAGNNEQFF. The CDR3, as DNA: TGTGCCAGCAGCTTAGATCGACTAGCGGGAAACAATGAGCAGTTCTTC.

Comment on this clonotype: A read error is possible here, since a much larger clone lies one base away. The CDR3 DNA is TGTGTCAGCAGTTCTATCCCGTACAATGAGCAGTTCTTC. It yields the protein CVSSSIPYNEQFF. The V call is TRBV28, the J call TRBJ2-1; D unresolved. Per the germline V gene, CDR1 is MDHEN and CDR2 is SYDVKM. This CDR3 region has 13 residues.

The gene calls are TRBV20-1 and TRBJ2-7, with D hard to call. The V end lost 1 base, the J end lost 3 bases, and 4 bases lay between the germline ends. The CDR3 is 11 residues long. Germline-derived CDR1 and CDR2 are DFQATT and SNEGSKA (reference sequence). The CDR3 is CSARGVYEQYF. In DNA form, the CDR3 reads TGCAGTGCTAGAGGTGTCTACGAGCAGTACTTC.

This clonotype was found a few times. The chain combines TRBV29-1 with TRBJ2-2, with D maybe TRBD2 (6 bases). Trimming pared 5 bases from V and 2 bases from J, leaving 12 bases between. The CDR3 has 14 amino acids. CDR1 and CDR2 from the germline V gene are SQVTM and ANQGSEA. CDR3 loop: CSVSGGINTGELFF. Written as DNA, the CDR3 is TGCAGCGTTTCCGGCGGGATAAACACCGGGGAGCTGTTTTTT.

This clonotype was recorded at least ten times. J is TRBJ2-7 and V is TRBV11-2, with 7 bases aligning to TRBD1. With 5 bases clipped from V and 0 bases from J, the junction kept 10 bases outside the gene matches. CDR3 length: 16 residues. The germline CDR1 and CDR2 sequences are SGHAT and FQNNGV. This CDR3 reads CASSDRDSSSSYEQYF. DNA for the CDR3: TGTGCCAGCAGCGACAGGGACAGCTCAAGCTCCTACGAGCAGTACTTC.

Concerning this clonotype: This may arise from a read error, as a much more abundant clone is one base away. The chain uses TRBV28 and TRBJ1-2, with TRBD1 matching 7 bases. CDR1 MDHEN and CDR2 SYDVKM come from the germline V gene. The CDR3 runs to 14 residues. With 3 bases clipped from V and 5 bases from J, the junction kept 6 bases outside the gene matches. CDR3 DNA: TGTGCCAGCAGTTTCAGGGGCAGGGGGTATGGCTACACCTTC. It encodes CASSFRGRGYGYTF.

Points on this clonotype: One junction end does not reproduce the germline sequence, and a read error may be involved. V gene TRBV30 combines with J gene TRBJ2-3, with unresolved D. The germline V gene has CDR1 GTSNPN and CDR2 SVGIG (reference sequence). The CDR3 sequence is 12 residues long. The CDR3 coding sequence is TGTGCCTGGAGTCAGAGGAGAGATATGCAGTATTTT. Amino acid sequence: CAWSQRRDMQYF.

In regard to this clonotype: A much more abundant neighbour one base away suggests this may be a read error. The chain recombines TRBV28 with TRBJ2-7, with D possibly being TRBD2 (5 bases). Germline V gene data show CDR1 as MDHEN and CDR2 as SYDVKM. The CDR3 is made up of 14 amino acids. Trimming left V 10 bases short and J 5 bases short, with 21 bases between. CDR3 DNA: TGTGCCAACAGCCCGTACCCCCAGCGGAACGAGCAGTACTTC. It translates to CANSPYPQRNEQYF.

This clonotype has a count of ten or more. This chain uses TRBV28 with TRBJ1-2, with 8 bases lining up with TRBD1. Per the germline V gene, CDR1 is MDHEN and CDR2 is SYDVKM. The CDR3 covers 15 residues. V shed 4 bases, J shed 3 bases, and the junction held 7 bases outside the gene matches. The CDR3 bases are TGTGCCAGCAGTTCCGGACAGGGCCCGTACTATGGCTACACCTTC. Its protein product is CASSSGQGPYYGYTF.